This TCR beta chain was obtained from a study of human T cells and chemical hapten exposure. Looking at the study overall: Diphenylcyclopropenone was applied weekly to patients' scalps across the roughly 25-week study. Small pooled library volume differences mainly caused per-sample TCR yield variation.

As for time point: pre-sensitization, week 0. Documented treatment: therapeutic diphenylcyclopropenone sensitization with weekly scalp DPC. This CDR3 comprises 15 residues. The trim removed 3 bases at V and 5 bases at J, leaving 6 bases unmatched. Germline V CDR1 and CDR2: SEHNR, FQNEAQ (reference sequence). This clonotype has at least ten counts. Within the library, unique molecular identifiers were attached to each individual cDNA molecule. TCRdb fed the RACE reads into MiXCR, producing one record per CDR3 protein. The data show 250,000 or so distinct CDR3 sequences, approximately 8% seen once. The V and J genes are TRBV7-9 and TRBJ2-2; 7 nucleotides line up with TRBD2. This receptor was taken from a man between 18 and 29 years old with alopecia areata. Some clones in this sample may be carry-over from other donors' samples. The source was whole blood, collected in connection with sensitization to the hapten diphenylcyclopropenone (DPC). In nucleotides, the CDR3 is TGTGCCAGCAGCTTCGTCCCGGGACTAACCGGGGAGCTGTTTTTT. Translation: CASSFVPGLTGELFF.